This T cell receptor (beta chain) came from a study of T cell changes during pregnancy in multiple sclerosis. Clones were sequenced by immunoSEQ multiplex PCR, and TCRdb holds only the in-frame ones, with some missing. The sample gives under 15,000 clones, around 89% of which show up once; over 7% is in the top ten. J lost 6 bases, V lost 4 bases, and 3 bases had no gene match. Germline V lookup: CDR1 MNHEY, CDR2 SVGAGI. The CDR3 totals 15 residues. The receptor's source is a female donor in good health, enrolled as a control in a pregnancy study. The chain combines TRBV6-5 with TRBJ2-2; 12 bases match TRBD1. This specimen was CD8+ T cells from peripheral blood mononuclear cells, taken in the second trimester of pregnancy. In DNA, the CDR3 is TGTGCCAGCAGTTCTGGGACAGGGGGCGCCGGGGAGCTGTTTTTT. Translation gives CASSSGTGGAGELFF.